This TCR beta chain was identified during a study of beta chain features in type 1 diabetes. A few counts support this clone. Per germline, CDR1 GTSNPN and CDR2 SVGIG (reference sequence). The CDR3 loop spans 10 amino acids. Trimming took 5 bases from V and 9 from J, leaving 8 bases between them. What was sequenced were expressed TCRB transcripts, since all of the isolated RNA had been reverse transcribed. The data were produced by immunoSEQ multiplex PCR, yet TCRdb's version contains in-frame clones alone and is incomplete. The sample shows just over 450,000 clones, roughly 30% of them seen only once.

The clonotype was recovered from a man aged 18-30 years in good health. This sequence joins TRBV30 and TRBJ2-1; D gene ambiguous. Sequenced input: naive CD4+ T cells from blood. The CDR3 DNA reads as TGTGCCTGGGCCGCATCTGAGCAGTTCTTC. As protein: CAWAASEQFF.